Below are 5 T cell receptor beta chains sequenced from a single sample in a study of CD8 T cells in ankylosing spondylitis. Study-wide findings and caveats: The study identified a TCR beta motif of about eight highly homologous variants that appeared characteristic of ankylosing spondylitis blood.

These receptors' targets are unknown. TCRdb reprocessed the 5' RACE reads via MiXCR and lists one record per CDR3 protein. The table records under 450,000 distinct CDR3 sequences, 17% of them present only once. Sequenced material: blood, either unsorted or a sorted T cell fraction (not recorded which). Every receptor here comes from a male donor with ankylosing spondylitis.

This chain uses TRBV5-5 with TRBJ1-5; D is ambiguous. This CDR3 is 13 amino acids long. CDR1 is SGHKS, CDR2 YYEKEE, per germline (reference sequence). With 1 base removed from V and 8 bases from J, the gap between germline ends came to 10 bases. CDR3 in amino acids: CASSLISGEPQHF. CDR3 DNA sequence: TGTGCCAGCAGCTTGATAAGTGGCGAGCCCCAGCATTTT.

The chain employs TRBV20-1 and TRBJ2-1, with a possible D match to TRBD2 (5 bases). The CDR3 runs to 14 residues. V was shortened by 3 bases and J by 8 bases, with 17 bases between the two germline ends. Germline V gene data show CDR1 as DFQATT and CDR2 as SNEGSKA (reference sequence). This CDR3 is CSASPRHSRDEQFF. CDR3 coding DNA: TGCAGTGCTAGCCCGAGACACTCGAGGGATGAGCAGTTCTTC.

This clonotype was picked up a small number of times. The chain carries TRBV5-1 and TRBJ2-7; D is perhaps TRBD1 (5 bases). CDR3 length: 15 residues. In germline, CDR1 is SGHRS, CDR2 YFSETQ. Deletions cut 0 bases from V and 6 bases from J, with 16 bases between. The CDR3 region is CASSLAGPERGEQYF. The CDR3 DNA is TGCGCCAGCAGCTTGGCCGGTCCGGAAAGGGGCGAGCAGTACTTC.

The V and J genes are TRBV6-1 and TRBJ2-3; 9 bases align to TRBD2. The germline CDR1 and CDR2 sequences are MNHNS and SASEGT. The CDR3 sequence is 14 residues long. Trimming removed 3 bases from V and 5 bases from J; junction bases left unmatched: 3. The DNA of the CDR3 is TGTGCCAGCAGTGAGCGGGGGGGCCGAGATACGCAGTATTTT. This translates into CASSERGGRDTQYF.

This clonotype was seen more than once but under ten times. V and J are TRBV25-1 and TRBJ2-1, with D perhaps given as TRBD1 or TRBD2 (5 bases each). Germline lookup yields CDR1 MGHDK and CDR2 SYGVNS. This CDR3 region has 12 residues. The V end was cut by 6 bases, the J end by 9 bases, with 12 bases between. CDR3 sequence reads: CASSRPGAEQFF. As DNA, the CDR3 is TGTGCCAGCAGCCGTCCCGGGGCTGAGCAGTTCTTC.